The 2 T cell receptor beta chains reported below all come from one sample, sequenced in a study of metastatic and nonmetastatic thyroid tumors. TCRdb re-processed the PCR reads through MiXCR. This sample carries approximately 26,000 clones, around 25% of them seen once, and the ten largest clones take roughly 5.6%. Each patient came to thyroid surgery without any prior treatment (of any kind). The sample comprised blood. Receptor source: a female donor with papillary thyroid cancer or a benign thyroid nodule (not recorded which). Some clones in this sample may be carry-over from other donors' samples.

Concerning this clone itself: The junction differs from germline at one of its ends, possibly a read error. This rearrangement joins TRBV7-9 to TRBJ1-1; tentatively, D is TRBD1 (5 bases). The CDR3 spans 15 residues. CDR1 SEHNR and CDR2 FQNEAQ come from the germline V gene (reference sequence). CDR3 protein: CASSPRKGLKTEAFF. CDR3 sequence (DNA): TGTGCCAGCAGCCCCCGAAAGGGACTGAAAACTGAAGCTTTCTTT.

This sequence joins TRBV5-1 and TRBJ1-1; D remains unclear. The V end was cut by 6 bases, the J end by 1 base, with 16 bases between. The germline V gene has CDR1 SGHRS and CDR2 YFSETQ. CDR3 length: 15 residues. The CDR3 reads CASTMTASENTEAFF. The CDR3, as DNA: TGCGCCAGCACCATGACGGCTAGCGAGAACACTGAAGCTTTCTTT. The full variable domain, its missing parts supplied by reference TRBV5-1 and TRBJ1-1, is KAGVTQTPRYLIKTRGQQVTLSCSPISGHRSVSWYQQTPGQGLQFLFEYFSETQRNKGNFPGRFSGRQFSNSRSEMNVSTLELGDSALYLCASTMTASENTEAFFGQGTRLTVV.